These T cell receptor beta chains were read from a single sample in a study of T-cell reconstitution after alpha-beta-depleted transplantation in children. MiXCR was run by TCRdb on the PCR reads, yielding one entry per CDR3 protein. There are around 490,000 distinct CDR3 sequences in the sample; 11% occur only once, and 14% lies in the top ten. This specimen consisted of PBMCs, mostly from graft donor cells, obtained 180 days after TCRalphabeta/CD19-depleted stem cell transplant. The receptors stem from a female patient aged 2-9 years who had a stem cell transplant for aplastic anemia, so the T cells may come from the graft donor. Each CDR3 is given with its conserved first and last residue. The D gene is left open where the match is weak. Clone size appears in some rows only: once, few, many, or a class for an expanded clone.

NA	TRBJ2-7	TRBV23-1	NA	TGTGCCAGCAGTTCCCCATTCTACCTAAACGAGCAGTACTTC	CASSSPFYLNEQYF
TRBD1	TRBJ1-2	TRBV9	many	TGTGCCAGCAGGACAGGGCTCTATGGCTACACCTTC	CASRTGLYGYTF
TRBD1	TRBJ2-2	TRBV24-1	NA	TGTGCCACCAGTAACCGAGGGGGCCCCGGGGAGCTGTTTTTT	CATSNRGGPGELFF
NA	TRBJ1-1	TRBV5-1	few	TGCGCCAGCAGCCCGCGACCGGGGCCGAACACTGAAGCTTTCTTT	CASSPRPGPNTEAFF
TRBD2	TRBJ2-5	TRBV5-1	few	TGCGCCAGCAGCTTGGGTGCGGGAGCAACGGGAGAGACCCAGTACTTC	CASSLGAGATGETQYF
NA	TRBJ1-1	TRBV15	NA	TGTGCCACCAGCAGGCCCCCAGGGCCCGAAGCTTTCTTT	CATSRPPGPEAFF
TRBD1	TRBJ2-2	TRBV20-1	few	TGCAGTGCTCGGACAGGGGGCCGGGGCGGGGAGCTGTTTTTT	CSARTGGRGGELFF
NA	TRBJ1-1	TRBV12-3/TRBV12-4	few	TGTGCCAGCAGCGACAGGTTCCCGGGGGGTGAAGCTTTCTTT	CASSDRFPGGEAFF
NA	TRBJ1-2	TRBV18	NA	TGTGCCAGCTCCCAGTTTCGGGACCATGGCTACACCTTC	CASSQFRDHGYTF
NA	TRBJ1-5	TRBV6-2/TRBV6-3	NA	TGTGCCAGCAGTTTGCTGGCGGGCGGTCAGCCCCAGCATTTT	CASSLLAGGQPQHF
NA	TRBJ2-7	TRBV27	NA	TGTGCCAGCAGTCCGACCGGGAGAAAGATATACGAGCAGTACTTC	CASSPTGRKIYEQYF
NA	TRBJ2-3	TRBV12-3/TRBV12-4	few	TGTGCCAGCAGTTCCTCCAAAACCACAGATACGCAGTATTTT	CASSSSKTTDTQYF
TRBD2	TRBJ2-2	TRBV27	NA	TGTGCCAGCAGTTCACTAGCGGGAGAAGGTCCCGGGGAGCTGTTTTTT	CASSSLAGEGPGELFF
TRBD1	TRBJ2-5	TRBV29-1	few	TGCAGCGTTGAATCAGGCAGGGGGCGGACCGAACAAGAGACCCAGTACTTC	CSVESGRGRTEQETQYF
TRBD2	TRBJ2-1	TRBV5-1	NA	TGCGCCAGCAGCTCGGGTCTCGGTCGGGAGGTATACAATGAGCAGTTCTTC	CASSSGLGREVYNEQFF
NA	TRBJ2-3	TRBV7-2	NA	TGTGCCAGCAGCCCTCCCCCCGGGCCCGTCACAGATACGCAGTATTTT	CASSPPPGPVTDTQYF
NA	TRBJ1-2	TRBV6-5	NA	TGTGCCAGCAGTTGCTTCTATAAGGGACTGCCTTTTAACTATGGCTACACCTTC	CASSCFYKGLPFNYGYTF
NA	TRBJ2-1	TRBV29-1	NA	TGCAGCGTTGAAAGGGGATCTTGGGGAGACAATGAGCAGTTCTTC	CSVERGSWGDNEQFF
NA	TRBJ1-2	TRBV12-3/TRBV12-4	few	TGTGCCAGCAGTTACATTCTCGGAAGAAGTGGCTACACCTTC	CASSYILGRSGYTF
NA	TRBJ2-3	TRBV11-1	once	TGTGCCAGCAGCCCTACCTTCGGATCGGAAAACACAGATACGCAGTATTTT	CASSPTFGSENTDTQYF
TRBD2	TRBJ2-1	TRBV5-1	few	TGCGCCAGCAGCTATCGTCTAGCGGGAGGTTCCCCCTACAATGAGCAGTTCTTC	CASSYRLAGGSPYNEQFF
TRBD2	TRBJ2-2	TRBV24-1	few	TGTGCCACCAGTGACCCGGGACTAGCGGAAACCGGGGAGCTGTTTTTT	CATSDPGLAETGELFF
NA	TRBJ1-5	TRBV12-3/TRBV12-4	many	TGTGCCAGCAGTTTCAGGGGATCCCATCAGCCCCAGCATTTT	CASSFRGSHQPQHF
NA	TRBJ1-2	TRBV4-3	NA	TGCGCCAGCAGCCAAGAACCAGTGAAGGGATATGGCTACACCTTC	CASSQEPVKGYGYTF
NA	TRBJ2-7	TRBV7-6	few	TGTGCCAGCAGCTTAATAGCGGCCTACGAATACGAGCAGTACTTC	CASSLIAAYEYEQYF
NA	TRBJ2-6	TRBV5-1	NA	TGCGCCAGCAGCATATTAGGGACCGCTGGGGCCAGCGTCCTGACTTTC	CASSILGTAGASVLTF
TRBD1	TRBJ1-1	TRBV18	few	TGTGCCAGCTCACCCCGGACAGGGGGCAACGGAGCTTTCTTT	CASSPRTGGNGAFF
NA	TRBJ2-3	TRBV7-2	few	TGTGCCAGCAACTTCCTAGGAACCAGCACAGATACGCAGTATTTT	CASNFLGTSTDTQYF
TRBD2	TRBJ2-1	TRBV24-1	NA	TGTGCCACCAGTCGACTAGCGGGAGGCAATGAGCAGTTCTTC	CATSRLAGGNEQFF
NA	TRBJ2-1	TRBV14	many	TGTGCCAGCAGCCAAGAGTTCCGGGAGATCCACCATGCGCAGTTCTTC	CASSQEFREIHHAQFF
NA	TRBJ2-1	TRBV4-3	few	TGCGCCAGCAGCCAAGAACCGGGCAATGAGCAGTTCTTC	CASSQEPGNEQFF
NA	TRBJ2-2	TRBV10-3	many	TGTGCCATCAGTGAGTCAGAGAGACGGGAGCTGTTTTTT	CAISESERRELFF
TRBD1	TRBJ2-7	TRBV29-1	many	TGCAGCGTGGCTTGGACAGGGGGTAAATCCTACGAGCAGTACTTC	CSVAWTGGKSYEQYF
TRBD2	TRBJ2-7	TRBV20-1	few	TGCAGTGCTAGAGACCTGGGGGGGAGGTGGGACGAGCAGTACTTC	CSARDLGGRWDEQYF
TRBD2	TRBJ2-3	TRBV5-5	few	TGTGCCAGCAGTTCTCATATAGCGGGAGGGTGGGATACGCAGTATTTT	CASSSHIAGGWDTQYF
NA	TRBJ2-6	TRBV12-3/TRBV12-4	many	TGTGCCAGCAGCCGCTTAAGCGGTTTAAGCTCTGGGGCCAACGTCCTGACTTTC	CASSRLSGLSSGANVLTF
TRBD2	TRBJ2-3	TRBV24-1	few	TGTGCCACCAGTGATTGGACTAGCGACACAGATACGCAGTATTTT	CATSDWTSDTDTQYF
NA	TRBJ1-5	TRBV7-9	few	TGTGCCAGCAGCCTATCCCTAAATCAGCCCCAGCATTTT	CASSLSLNQPQHF
TRBD1	TRBJ1-4	TRBV20-1	few	TGCAGTGCTCCAGACAGGGAGGCTTGGTCGTACGAAAAACTGTTTTTT	CSAPDREAWSYEKLFF